The 30 T cell receptor beta chains given below trace back to one sample, sequenced in a study of regulatory T cells in long-lasting Graves disease. Time point described: newly diagnosed GD, antithyroid drugs for less than 3 months. PBMC-extracted RNA yielded the TCR library. HTBI primers from iRepertoire and Arm-PCR of CDR3 regions yielded the TCR beta libraries. MiXCR, run by TCRdb on the multiplex PCR reads, gives a single entry per CDR3 protein. In the table there are about 420,000 distinct CDR3 sequences, around 15% of which are singletons. The sample was also linked to a second study, of T cells in Graves' hyperthyroidism and ophthalmopathy.

The sample was peripheral blood mononuclear cells (PBMCs), taken at new diagnosis, from a patient treated with antithyroid drugs. The receptors shown here come from a woman younger than 30 with Graves disease.

The chain joins TRBV6-1 to TRBJ1-2; D is unresolved. Germline values: CDR1 MNHNS, CDR2 SASEGT. Trimming shortened V by 7 bases and J by 6 bases, and 15 bases separated the two germline ends. The CDR3 runs to 13 residues. The DNA of the CDR3 is TGTGCCAGCACTTTCGGGGTAGGAGATGGCTACACCTTC. It yields the protein CASTFGVGDGYTF.

This clonotype was counted many times. The chain has TRBV18 and TRBJ1-2; 7 bases line up with TRBD1. The germline V gene has CDR1 KGHSH and CDR2 LQKENI. The CDR3 sequence is 15 residues long. J was trimmed by 4 bases and V by 3 bases; bases with no gene match: 8. Written as DNA, the CDR3 is TGTGCCAGCTCACCCCCACGGGCAGGGGGCTATGGCTACACCTTC. Translation: CASSPPRAGGYGYTF.

This clonotype was found many times. The V gene is TRBV9, the J gene TRBJ2-1; TRBD2 matches 8 bases. Per germline, CDR1 SGDLS and CDR2 YYNGEE. The junction had 12 bases not matched to a gene; V was cut back by 2 bases and J by 5 bases. The CDR3 runs to 17 residues. The CDR3 DNA follows: TGTGCCAGCAGCGTGGGTTTGTGGGGACTAGTTGACAATGAGCAGTTCTTC. This translates into CASSVGLWGLVDNEQFF.

Many counts were recorded for this clonotype. J is TRBJ1-6 and V is TRBV18; D gene ambiguous. This CDR3 is built from 13 residues. V lost 1 base and J lost 6, with 4 bases in between. Looked up from germline, CDR1 is KGHSH and CDR2 is LQKENI. In DNA, the CDR3 is TGTGCCAGCTCACCACGGGCTAATTCACCCCTCCACTTT. Translating it yields CASSPRANSPLHF.

The chain carries TRBV19 and TRBJ1-5, with D maybe TRBD1 (5 bases). The CDR3 covers 14 residues. Germline assignment: CDR1 LNHDA and CDR2 SQIVND (reference sequence). Trimming removed 7 bases at V and 3 bases at J, with 13 bases between. The DNA for the CDR3 is TGTGCCAGTACCCTGCAGGGTAACAATCAGCCCCAGCATTTT. This gives the protein CASTLQGNNQPQHF. The full variable domain, completed using reference TRBV19 and TRBJ1-5, is DGGITQSPKYLFRKEGQNVTLSCEQNLNHDAMYWYRQDPGQGLRLIYYSQIVNDFQKGDIAEGYSVSREKKESFPLTVTSAQKNPTAFYLCASTLQGNNQPQHFGDGTRLSIL.

The V call is TRBV27, the J call TRBJ1-2; D not certain. Trimming removed 6 bases at V and 4 bases at J, with 18 bases between. The CDR3 consists of 15 residues. The V gene's germline CDR1 is MNHEY and CDR2 SMNVEV (reference sequence). This chain's CDR3 is CASSERGSGRYGYTF. In nucleotides, the CDR3 is TGTGCCAGCAGCGAGAGAGGCTCAGGACGCTATGGCTACACCTTC.

This clonotype was detected many times. This chain links TRBV11-2 with TRBJ2-1, with 13 bases matching TRBD2. Germline loops: CDR1 SGHAT, CDR2 FQNNGV. CDR3 length: 15 amino acids. With V trimmed by 7 bases and J by 6 bases, 6 bases remained unmatched. CDR3 loop: CASTRTSGSVNEQFF. As DNA, the CDR3 is TGTGCCAGCACCCGGACTAGCGGGAGTGTCAATGAGCAGTTCTTC.

Ten or more counts support this clonotype. Here the CDR3 reads CASSLVQGRGGDTQYF. CDR3 bases: TGTGCCAGCAGCTTAGTACAGGGTAGAGGGGGAGATACGCAGTATTTT. The V call is TRBV7-8, the J call TRBJ2-3; D is perhaps TRBD1 (6 bases). This CDR3 has 16 residues. The V gene lost 1 base and the J gene lost 5 bases, with 16 bases spanning the gap. The germline gives CDR1 SGHVS, CDR2 FQNEAQ. The full variable domain, in which reference TRBV7-8 and TRBJ2-3 provide the parts outside the CDR3, is GAGVSQSPRYKVAKRGQDVALRCDPISGHVSLFWYQQALGQGPEFLTYFQNEAQLDKSGLPSDRFFAERPEGSVSTLKIQRTQQEDSAVYLCASSLVQGRGGDTQYFGPGTRLTVL.

CDR3 sequence: CASSGTGGSYNSPLHF. CDR3 nucleotide sequence: TGTGCCAGCTCCGGGACAGGGGGCTCCTATAATTCACCCCTCCACTTT. V is TRBV28 and J is TRBJ1-6, with 11 nucleotides matching TRBD1. The CDR3 has 16 residues. V was clipped by 8 bases and J by 0 bases; unmatched bases: 3. Germline CDR1 and CDR2: MDHEN and SYDVKM.

The chain combines TRBV3-1 with TRBJ2-3; D gene ambiguous. Germline V gene sequence: CDR1 LGHDT, CDR2 YNNKEL (reference sequence). The CDR3 extends over 14 amino acids. Between the trimmed V and J ends, which lost 3 bases and 10 bases, there was a span of 17 bases. The CDR3 DNA reads as TGTGCCAGCAGCCATCCAAGTGGTAGTCTGGCGCAGTATTTT. Translation: CASSHPSGSLAQYF.

This clonotype was detected a few times. The genes are TRBV5-1 and TRBJ2-5; D may match TRBD1 or TRBD2 (5 bases each). Germline-derived CDR1 and CDR2 are SGHRS and YFSETQ. CDR3 length: 14 amino acids. Trimming took 4 bases from V and 3 from J, leaving 13 bases between them. The CDR3 DNA reads as TGCGCCAGCAGCCACACGGGGACCGAAGAGACCCAGTACTTC. Residues: CASSHTGTEETQYF.

This clonotype was observed a handful of times. This chain connects TRBV5-8 to TRBJ2-3, with 9 bases identical to TRBD2. The CDR3 is 14 residues long. CDR1 and CDR2 from the germline V gene are SGHTS and YDEGEE. With 2 bases clipped from V and 9 bases from J, the junction kept 7 bases outside the gene matches. The CDR3 DNA follows: TGTGCCAGCAGCTTAAGCGGGAGGATGGAGACGCAGTATTTT. It translates to CASSLSGRMETQYF.

This clonotype was observed many times. This rearrangement joins TRBV6-2 or TRBV6-3 to TRBJ2-1; no reliable D call. Germline lookup yields CDR1 MNHEY and CDR2 SVGEGT. The CDR3 loop spans 12 amino acids. V lost 5 bases to trimming and J lost 9 bases, with 11 bases between them. Written as DNA, the CDR3 is TGTGCCAGCAGTCCCCTCGTAGGTGAGCAGTTCTTC. Protein product: CASSPLVGEQFF.

The sample holds many counts of this clonotype. The chain combines TRBV27 with TRBJ2-1; the D call may be TRBD1 or TRBD2 (5 bases each). Germline CDR1 and CDR2: MNHEY and SMNVEV (reference sequence). V was pared by 2 bases and J by 7 bases, with 9 bases between. CDR3 size: 13 residues. The CDR3 nucleotides are TGTGCCAGCAGTTTACGGGACGGGAATGAGCAGTTCTTC. This gives the protein CASSLRDGNEQFF.

The chain uses TRBV7-9 and TRBJ1-2, with 11 bases lining up with TRBD1. Germline V gives CDR1 SEHNR, CDR2 FQNEAQ (reference sequence). V lost 3 bases, J lost 6 bases, and 3 bases stayed unmatched. This CDR3 is built from 14 residues. The CDR3 DNA follows: TGTGCCAGCAGCTTTGGACAGGGGGCTGATGGCTACACCTTC. This sequence encodes CASSFGQGADGYTF.

Of note for this clonotype: This likely came from a read error, as a far larger clone is one base away. The chain links TRBV7-3 to TRBJ2-1; the D is unclear. Trimming took 4 bases from V and 10 from J, leaving 17 bases between them. Germline CDR1 reads SGHTA; CDR2 reads FQGTGA. The CDR3 runs 14 residues. Here the CDR3 DNA reads TGTGCCAGCAGCTCCAGCGTCGGATCCTACGAGCAGTTCTTC. Translating gives CASSSSVGSYEQFF.

In its sample, this clonotype was seen a few times. The genes are TRBV29-1 and TRBJ1-2; no clear D. From germline, CDR1 is SQVTM and CDR2 ANQGSEA. V shed 3 bases and J shed 4 bases, with 9 bases lying between them. This CDR3 region has 12 residues. The CDR3 spells CSVDADVYGYTF. The CDR3 DNA reads as TGCAGCGTTGACGCGGATGTCTATGGCTACACCTTC.

The chain carries TRBV12-3 or TRBV12-4 and TRBJ1-4; the match to TRBD1 covers 9 bases. With 3 bases clipped from V and 12 bases from J, the junction kept 8 bases outside the gene matches. CDR3 length equals 14 residues. The CDR3 loop reads CASSFRQGEFELFF. CDR3 bases: TGTGCCAGCAGTTTTCGACAGGGGGAATTCGAACTGTTTTTT.

A few counts support this clonotype. Written as DNA, the CDR3 is TGCGCCAGCAGCCCCCGGGCTCTTAGGACTGGGGAGCTGTTTTTT. Residues: CASSPRALRTGELFF. The genes are TRBV5-1 and TRBJ2-2; D is possibly TRBD2 (5 bases). Trimming pared 4 bases from V and 8 bases from J, leaving 18 bases between. This CDR3 is 15 amino acids long. CDR1 and CDR2 (germline): SGHRS, YFSETQ.

This clonotype was detected ten times or more. CDR3 in amino acids: CASSLISGINTGELFF. The CDR3 coding sequence is TGTGCCAGCAGCTTAATCAGCGGGATAAACACCGGGGAGCTGTTTTTT. This chain links TRBV7-2 with TRBJ2-2, with TRBD2 matching 7 bases. This CDR3 region has 16 residues. Germline loops: CDR1 SGHTA, CDR2 FQGNSA. J gave up 2 bases and V 2 bases, and 5 bases lay outside the gene matches.

This clonotype has a handful of counts. The genes are TRBV19 and TRBJ1-4; no firm D call. From germline, CDR1 is LNHDA and CDR2 SQIVND (reference sequence). This CDR3 has 14 residues. Trimming stripped 10 bases from V and 6 bases from J, with 18 bases between. The CDR3 nucleotides are TGTGCCACTCGATTCGCAGGTGGGGATGAAAAACTGTTTTTT. Protein: CATRFAGGDEKLFF.

This clonotype showed up many times. The chain combines TRBV7-2 with TRBJ1-5; D might be TRBD1 (5 bases). CDR3 size: 15 residues. Trimming stripped 1 base from V and 7 bases from J, with 14 bases between. Germline V gives CDR1 SGHTA, CDR2 FQGNSA. CDR3 nucleotides: TGTGCCAGCAGCTTAGAGCCAGGGTTTGACCAGCCCCAGCATTTT. This sequence encodes CASSLEPGFDQPQHF.

In this sample, this clonotype turned up many times. The J gene is TRBJ2-7, the V gene TRBV12-3 or TRBV12-4, with D tentatively TRBD1 (6 bases). The CDR3 is 14 residues long. Trimming took off 2 bases at V and 4 bases at J, with 12 bases between the two ends. The CDR3 DNA sequence: TGTGCCAGCAGTTTAAGGGGGAATCCTTACGAGCAGTACTTC. This translates into CASSLRGNPYEQYF.

The V gene is TRBV7-3, the J gene TRBJ2-2, with D tentatively TRBD1 (6 bases). Germline V gene lookup returns CDR1 SGHTA and CDR2 FQGTGA. This CDR3 has 16 amino acids. The V and J ends lost 10 bases and 0 bases respectively, with 18 bases between them. As DNA, the CDR3 is TGTGCCACCCCGGTTGGGACACCTACGAACACCGGGGAGCTGTTTTTT. As protein: CATPVGTPTNTGELFF.

This clonotype was picked up many times. The chain recombines TRBV29-1 with TRBJ2-3; 12 nucleotides match TRBD2. In germline, CDR1 is SQVTM, CDR2 ANQGSEA. V was clipped by 0 bases and J by 4 bases; unmatched bases: 2. The CDR3 contains 15 residues. CDR3 sequence reads: CSVEELAGGADTQYF. CDR3 DNA sequence: TGCAGCGTTGAAGAACTAGCGGGAGGAGCAGATACGCAGTATTTT.

This clonotype was counted between two and nine times. J is TRBJ2-1 and V is TRBV18; 7 bases align to TRBD2. In germline, CDR1 is KGHSH, CDR2 LQKENI. The CDR3 has 18 amino acids. Trimming at V came to 4 bases and at J to 0 bases, leaving 12 bases not matched to a gene. The DNA for the CDR3 is TGTGCCAGCTCACTACAACTTTGGAGGGAGGGCTCCTACAATGAGCAGTTCTTC. It specifies CASSLQLWREGSYNEQFF.

This clonotype came up many times. The chain is built from TRBV12-3 or TRBV12-4 and TRBJ2-1, with 15 bases aligning to TRBD2. CDR3 length: 15 residues. J gave up 7 bases and V 6 bases, and 4 bases lay outside the gene matches. The DNA for the CDR3 is TGTGCCAGCAGCCCCGGACTAGCGGGGGGGAATGAGCAGTTCTTC. Its protein product is CASSPGLAGGNEQFF.

At least ten counts were recorded for this clonotype. J is TRBJ2-3 and V is TRBV15; tentatively, D is TRBD1 or TRBD2 (5 bases each). Germline V gene data show CDR1 as LNHNV and CDR2 as YYDKDF (reference sequence). The CDR3 is made up of 15 amino acids. Trimming left V 10 bases short and J 2 bases short, with 19 bases between. CDR3 sequence: CASRLGTAVTDTQYF. The CDR3 nucleotides are TGTGCCAGCCGCCTTGGGACCGCCGTCACAGATACGCAGTATTTT.

The sample holds a few counts of this clonotype. An end of the junction does not agree with germline; a read error may underlie this. This chain uses TRBV12-3 or TRBV12-4 with TRBJ2-2; D is possibly TRBD1 (5 bases). There are 14 residues in the CDR3. CDR3 nucleotide sequence: TGTGCCAGCGTCGGACCAGGGAACGCCGGGGAGCTGTTTTTT. Protein product: CASVGPGNAGELFF.

This clonotype has only a few counts. This chain joins TRBV25-1 and TRBJ2-1, with a weak D call TRBD1 (7 bases). V was clipped by 8 bases and J by 5 bases, with 34 bases between them. CDR1 MGHDK and CDR2 SYGVNS come from the germline V gene. The CDR3 contains 20 residues. The CDR3 is CASGGGQTGRWDSKNNEQFF. CDR3 nucleotide sequence: TGTGCCAGCGGTGGGGGGCAGACAGGGCGTTGGGACAGCAAGAACAATGAGCAGTTCTTC.